This T cell receptor (beta chain) came from a study of blood T cell repertoires in COVID-19. Sequenced by immunoSEQ multiplex PCR; TCRdb stores in-frame clones only, minus some. Of under 300,000 clones detected, less than 90% appear once; the ten largest clones hold roughly 13%. CDR1 and CDR2 (germline): SGHAT, FQNNGV. V dropped 3 bases and J dropped 2 bases, with 12 bases sitting between them. This CDR3 has 15 amino acids. A Seattle source enrolled patients during active infection and followed them longitudinally. The sequence came from a woman aged 70-85 years with COVID-19, enrolled during active disease. The specimen sequenced was peripheral blood. The J gene is TRBJ2-3, the V gene TRBV11-2; no reliable D call. The CDR3 DNA sequence: TGTGCCAGCAGCTTTCGGAGCGTGGCCACAGATACGCAGTATTTT. Protein product: CASSFRSVATDTQYF.